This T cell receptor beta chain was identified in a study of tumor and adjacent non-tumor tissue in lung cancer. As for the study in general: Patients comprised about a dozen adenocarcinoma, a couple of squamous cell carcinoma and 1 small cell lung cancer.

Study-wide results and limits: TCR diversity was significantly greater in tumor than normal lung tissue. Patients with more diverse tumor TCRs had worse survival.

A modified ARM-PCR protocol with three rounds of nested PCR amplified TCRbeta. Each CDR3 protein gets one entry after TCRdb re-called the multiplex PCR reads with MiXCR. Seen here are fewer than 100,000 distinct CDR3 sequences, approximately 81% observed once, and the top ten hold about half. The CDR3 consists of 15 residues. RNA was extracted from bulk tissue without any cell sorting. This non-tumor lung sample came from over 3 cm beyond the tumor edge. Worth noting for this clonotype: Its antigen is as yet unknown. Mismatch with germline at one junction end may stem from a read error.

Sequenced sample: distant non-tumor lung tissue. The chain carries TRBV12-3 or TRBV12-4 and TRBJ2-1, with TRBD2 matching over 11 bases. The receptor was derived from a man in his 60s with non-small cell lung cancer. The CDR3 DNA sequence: TGTGCCTGCAGCTCCGGGACTAGCGGCTACAATGAGCAGTTCTTC. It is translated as CACSSGTSGYNEQFF.